This T cell receptor beta chain was sequenced for a study of cytotoxic CD8 clonotypes in ibrutinib-treated CLL. This CDR3 contains 15 residues. Germline V gene sequence: CDR1 SQVTM, CDR2 ANQGSEA. V lost 7 bases, J lost 0 bases, and 8 bases stayed unmatched. As for this clone: The antigen remains unidentified.

The protocol was immunoSEQ multiplex PCR, while the TCRdb copy is restricted to in-frame clones and leaves out a portion. Of around 140,000 clones listed, 60% to 85% are singletons. Study observations and caveats: Public clonotypes were seen rarely and were contracted or stable on treatment.

This sequence was found in a human donor with chronic lymphocytic leukemia. The chain employs TRBV29-1 and TRBJ2-1; the match to TRBD1 covers 8 bases. Source: PBMCs, taken after 12 months of ibrutinib treatment. The CDR3 bases are TGCAGCGCGCGGACAGGGATGAGCTCCTACAATGAGCAGTTCTTC. It specifies CSARTGMSSYNEQFF.